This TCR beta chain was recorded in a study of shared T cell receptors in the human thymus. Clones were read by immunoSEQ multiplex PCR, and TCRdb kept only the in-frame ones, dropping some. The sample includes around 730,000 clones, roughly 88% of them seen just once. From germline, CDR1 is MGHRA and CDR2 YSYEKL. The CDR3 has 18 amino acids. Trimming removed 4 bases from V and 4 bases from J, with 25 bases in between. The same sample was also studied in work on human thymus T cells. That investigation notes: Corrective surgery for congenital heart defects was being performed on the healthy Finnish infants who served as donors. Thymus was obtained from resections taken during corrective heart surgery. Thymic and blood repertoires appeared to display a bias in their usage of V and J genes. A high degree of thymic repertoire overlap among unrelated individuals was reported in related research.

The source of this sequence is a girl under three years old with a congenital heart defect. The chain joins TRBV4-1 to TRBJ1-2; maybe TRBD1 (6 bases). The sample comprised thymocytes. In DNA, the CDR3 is TGCGCCAGCAGCCCCCAGTCGGGGCAGGGGATCATTTCCTATGGCTACACCTTC. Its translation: CASSPQSGQGIISYGYTF.